The present T cell receptor (beta chain) was sequenced within a study of cytomegalovirus exposure and HLA in healthy donors. Findings of the study overall: There were several of the most significant clusters that appeared linked to common viral pathogens in a later analysis. TCR beta chain V- and J-gene trimming was linked, in a later analysis, to a missense variant in DCLRE1C.

As to this clone: Its antigen remains unknown. One end of the junction varies from germline; a read error may be responsible. This sample includes further DNA sequences coding for the same CDR3.

There are 19 residues in the CDR3. Per the germline V gene, CDR1 is SGHRS and CDR2 is YFSETQ. Vbeta (60) and Jbeta (13) primers were used in the PCR. Authors' data handling: An analysis performed later counted around 80 million unique TCR beta chains (roughly 11 million of them shared). Method: immunoSEQ multiplex PCR; TCRdb's copy keeps in-frame clones and lacks some. D and trimming were read from the DNA, whereas the V and J calls and clone size are those reported in that table. The table includes about 130,000 clones, 74% detected once. This chain joins TRBV5-1 and TRBJ2-6; 7 bases map to TRBD1. The sequence derives from a male donor in good health and CMV-seronegative. The sequenced sample consisted of PBMCs. The CDR3 DNA reads as TGCGCTAGCAGCTTCACGACAGGGATGGATCTCTCTGGGGCCAACGTCCTGACTTTC. Its protein product is CASSFTTGMDLSGANVLTF. Drawing the rest from reference TRBV5-1 and TRBJ2-6, the complete variable domain is KAGVTQTPRYLIKTRGQQVTLSCSPISGHRSVSWYQQTPGQGLQFLFEYFSETQRNKGNFPGRFSGRQFSNSRSEMNVSTLELGDSALYLCASSFTTGMDLSGANVLTFGAGSRLTVL.